The 28 T cell receptor beta chains below all came from one sample that was sequenced in a study of CD8 T cell repertoires and HIV-1 epitope variants. This table comes from immunoSEQ multiplex PCR, and its TCRdb copy is limited to in-frame clones, with some not included. The table lists about 4,800 clones, roughly 64% of them singletons. What these receptors recognize is not known. Sequencing input: cultured CD8+ T cells derived from PBMCs. Every receptor here comes from a male donor with HIV.

The rearrangement uses TRBV11-2 and TRBJ2-5; no firm D call. The CDR3 covers 11 residues. Germline CDR1 reads SGHAT; CDR2 reads FQNNGV. Trimming shortened V by 6 bases and J by 6 bases, and 8 bases separated the two germline ends. CDR3 coding DNA: TGTGCCAGCAGACTAACCCAGACCCAGTACTTC. It encodes CASRLTQTQYF.

The chain joins TRBV7-9 to TRBJ1-1; 10 bases map to TRBD1. Unmatched junction bases numbered 9, after V lost 5 bases and J lost 12 bases. Germline V gene sequence: CDR1 SEHNR, CDR2 FQNEAQ (reference sequence). The CDR3 covers 13 residues. The CDR3, as DNA: TGTGCCAGCAGCCCCCGGACAGGGGGTGATCCTTTCTTT. Protein: CASSPRTGGDPFF.

The chain employs TRBV4-3 and TRBJ2-7, with TRBD2 identical over 7 bases. CDR1 and CDR2 from the germline V gene are LGHNA and YSLEER. V gave up 0 bases and J gave up 0 bases; unmatched junction bases: 5. The CDR3 length is 16 residues. CDR3 protein: CASSQEVGGSSYEQYF. CDR3 in DNA: TGCGCCAGCAGCCAAGAAGTCGGGGGGAGCTCCTACGAGCAGTACTTC.

This chain uses TRBV5-4 with TRBJ2-2; no firm D call. Germline-derived CDR1 and CDR2 are SGHNT and YYREEE (reference sequence). Trimming removed 4 bases from V and 8 bases from J, with 9 bases in between. This CDR3 has 12 residues. CDR3 sequence: CASSPYSGELFF. In nucleotides, the CDR3 is TGTGCCAGCAGCCCATACTCGGGGGAGCTGTTTTTT.

This clone turned up a few times. The chain carries TRBV4-1 and TRBJ1-5, with 7 bases fitting TRBD1. The germline CDR1 and CDR2 sequences are MGHRA and YSYEKL. V dropped 1 base and J dropped 7; count of bases not matched to a gene: 4. The CDR3 totals 14 residues. The CDR3 is CASSQGQGNQPQHF. The CDR3 bases are TGCGCCAGCAGCCAAGGACAGGGAAACCAGCCCCAGCATTTT.

This clone was picked up one time. This sequence joins TRBV7-9 and TRBJ1-5; D is ambiguous. The CDR3 spans 14 residues. V gave up 3 bases and J gave up 3 bases, with 9 bases separating them. The germline gives CDR1 SEHNR, CDR2 FQNEAQ (reference sequence). The CDR3 loop reads CASSFDTPNQPQHF. The CDR3 nucleotides are TGTGCCAGCAGCTTCGACACACCCAATCAGCCCCAGCATTTT. Filled out from reference TRBV7-9 and TRBJ1-5, the complete variable domain reads DTGVSQNPRHKITKRGQNVTFRCDPISEHNRLYWYRQTLGQGPEFLTYFQNEAQLEKSRLLSDRFSAERPKGSFSTLEIQRTEQGDSAMYLCASSFDTPNQPQHFGDGTRLSIL.

V is TRBV10-3 and J is TRBJ1-1; a possible D gene is TRBD1 (6 bases). Trimming shortened V by 10 bases and J by 4 bases, and 22 bases separated the two germline ends. This CDR3 is 15 amino acids long. CDR1 is ENHRY and CDR2 is SYGVKD in the germline V gene. The CDR3 region has the DNA TGTGCCACCCTGGGTAGAAATCAGGGGATCACTGAAGCTTTCTTT. Protein product: CATLGRNQGITEAFF.

This clone was detected a few times. The CDR3 sequence is CASSGTGREQFF. The CDR3 DNA is TGTGCCAGCAGTGGGACAGGGCGTGAGCAGTTCTTC. The chain combines TRBV25-1 with TRBJ2-1, with 8 bases lining up with TRBD1. V trimming: 4 bases; J trimming: 9 bases; junction bases outside the gene matches: 2. This CDR3 contains 12 residues. CDR1 is MGHDK and CDR2 is SYGVNS in the germline V gene.

This clone was observed a single time. The chain has TRBV27 and TRBJ1-5; D is unresolved. The V gene lost 0 bases and the J gene lost 0 bases, with 3 bases spanning the gap. From germline, CDR1 is MNHEY and CDR2 SMNVEV (reference sequence). CDR3 length: 14 residues. The CDR3 DNA sequence: TGTGCCAGCAGTTTATCGTTTAGCAATCAGCCCCAGCATTTT. It translates to CASSLSFSNQPQHF.

This chain joins TRBV19 and TRBJ1-2; 9 bases line up with TRBD1. Germline-derived CDR1 and CDR2 are LNHDA and SQIVND (reference sequence). This CDR3 spans 12 amino acids. Unmatched junction bases numbered 3, after V lost 7 bases and J lost 6 bases. Here the CDR3 reads CASKTGGDGYTF. In DNA form, the CDR3 reads TGTGCCAGTAAAACAGGGGGCGATGGCTACACCTTC.

The chain combines TRBV28 with TRBJ1-1; perhaps TRBD1 as D (6 bases). Germline V gene data show CDR1 as MDHEN and CDR2 as SYDVKM. Trimming stripped 5 bases from V and 4 bases from J, with 23 bases between. The CDR3 covers 17 residues. In DNA, the CDR3 is TGTGCCAGCAGTAAACCAGTTTGGGGGGCCGGTAGCACTGAAGCTTTCTTT. It translates to CASSKPVWGAGSTEAFF.

This clone is categorized as large (0.1 to 1%). J is TRBJ2-7 and V is TRBV10-3; maybe TRBD2 (6 bases). The germline CDR1 and CDR2 sequences are ENHRY and SYGVKD. There are 13 residues in the CDR3. Between the trimmed V and J ends, which lost 10 bases and 4 bases, there was a span of 17 bases. The CDR3 sequence is CATLGDSTYEQYF. CDR3 in DNA: TGTGCCACCCTAGGGGACTCTACTTACGAGCAGTACTTC.

V is TRBV5-3 and J is TRBJ2-1; D unresolved. TRBV5-3 is labeled an ORF, and its function is uncertain. The CDR3 length is 20 residues. Trimming left V 0 bases short and J 1 base short, with 23 bases between. As DNA, the CDR3 is TGTGCCAGAAGCTTGGCCTTACTATGCCGATACAGCAATTCCTACAATGAGCAGTTCTTC. It is translated as CARSLALLCRYSNSYNEQFF.

This clone was picked up a small number of times. The chain carries TRBV7-9 and TRBJ2-1; TRBD2 aligns across 10 bases. Germline V gives CDR1 SEHNR, CDR2 FQNEAQ (reference sequence). This CDR3 region has 17 residues. V shed 2 bases, J shed 0 bases, and the junction held 4 bases outside the gene matches. The CDR3 DNA follows: TGTGCCAGCAGCTTAATAGCGGGGGGTGGCTCCTACAATGAGCAGTTCTTC. This sequence encodes CASSLIAGGGSYNEQFF.

The gene calls are TRBV15 and TRBJ1-6; 7 bases are shared with TRBD1. The CDR3 has 13 residues. The junction had 0 bases not matched to a gene; V was cut back by 3 bases and J by 7 bases. Germline-derived CDR1 and CDR2 are LNHNV and YYDKDF (reference sequence). The CDR3 here is CATSRDRNSPLHF. The CDR3 bases are TGTGCCACCAGCAGGGACAGGAATTCACCCCTCCACTTT.

The V and J genes are TRBV13 and TRBJ2-7, with a possible D match to TRBD1 (6 bases). The V end was cut by 3 bases, the J end by 7 bases, with 10 bases between. Per the germline V gene, CDR1 is PRHDT and CDR2 is FYEKMQ (reference sequence). The CDR3 sequence is 12 residues long. Here the CDR3 DNA reads TGTGCCAGCAGCTTTCAGGGGAGTGAGCAGTACTTC. This codes for CASSFQGSEQYF.

This clone was observed a handful of times. The chain carries TRBV10-2 and TRBJ1-1; D may be TRBD1 (5 bases). CDR1 WSHSY and CDR2 SAAADI come from the germline V gene. Trimming left V 5 bases short and J 9 bases short, with 19 bases between. The CDR3 loop spans 14 amino acids. Here the CDR3 reads CASSPTGETGQAFF. The CDR3 coding sequence is TGCGCCAGCAGTCCCACGGGGGAAACAGGACAAGCTTTCTTT.

The genes are TRBV11-2 and TRBJ2-7; 10 nucleotides align to TRBD2. CDR1 and CDR2 from the germline V gene are SGHAT and FQNNGV. The CDR3 length is 17 residues. Unmatched junction bases numbered 14, after V lost 2 bases and J lost 7 bases. This chain's CDR3 is CASSLTPELAGVYEQYF. DNA of the CDR3: TGTGCCAGCAGCTTAACCCCGGAGCTAGCGGGAGTGTATGAGCAGTACTTC.

The genes are TRBV5-1 and TRBJ2-5, with 8 nucleotides matching TRBD1. The J call may be mistaken, given a closer DNA end match to TRBJ2-7. This CDR3 comprises 14 residues. The germline gives CDR1 SGHRS, CDR2 YFSETQ. Written as DNA, the CDR3 is TGCGCCAGCAGCTTGGGGACAGGGTCTAACGAGCAGTACTTC. It yields the protein CASSLGTGSNEQYF.

The chain uses TRBV5-5 and TRBJ2-1, with 13 bases lining up with TRBD2. J was trimmed by 0 bases and V by 7 bases; bases with no gene match: 4. CDR3 length: 16 amino acids. In germline, CDR1 is SGHKS, CDR2 YYEKEE (reference sequence). The CDR3 nucleotides are TGTGCCAGCTCCGGGACTAGCGGGAACTCCTACAATGAGCAGTTCTTC. Its translation: CASSGTSGNSYNEQFF.

CDR3 sequence: CASSLQGNYGYTF. The DNA of the CDR3 is TGTGCCAGCAGCCTCCAGGGAAACTATGGCTACACCTTC. The chain carries TRBV7-9 and TRBJ1-2; D might be TRBD1 (5 bases). V lost 5 bases and J lost 2, with 9 bases in between. The germline CDR1 and CDR2 sequences are SEHNR and FQNEAQ (reference sequence). CDR3 length: 13 residues.

V gene TRBV6-1 combines with J gene TRBJ2-1, with 11 bases that match TRBD2. J lost 5 bases, V lost 7 bases, and 7 bases had no gene match. The CDR3 consists of 15 residues. Germline V gene lookup returns CDR1 MNHNS and CDR2 SASEGT. The CDR3, as DNA: TGTGCCAGCACCCCCTCGGGACTAGCGGACAATGAGCAGTTCTTC. Translating it yields CASTPSGLADNEQFF.

There are a few counts of this clone. The chain couples TRBV6-5 to TRBJ1-2; D is unresolved. The CDR3 extends over 13 amino acids. Germline V gene sequence: CDR1 MNHEY, CDR2 SVGAGI. V lost 4 bases and J lost 6, with 12 bases in between. The CDR3 loop is CASSLHDRDGYTF. In DNA, the CDR3 is TGTGCCAGCAGTTTACACGATCGGGATGGCTACACCTTC.

The chain is built from TRBV7-9 and TRBJ1-1; D is uncertain. The CDR3 consists of 15 residues. Germline V gene lookup returns CDR1 SEHNR and CDR2 FQNEAQ (reference sequence). The V gene lost 4 bases and the J gene lost 1 base, with 13 bases spanning the gap. The CDR3 sequence: CASSSPGLPNTEAFF. The CDR3 DNA sequence: TGTGCCAGCAGCTCGCCCGGGCTCCCGAACACTGAAGCTTTCTTT.

The V call is TRBV5-6, the J call TRBJ1-1, with a weak D call TRBD1 (6 bases). Trimming removed 5 bases from V and 5 bases from J, with 13 bases in between. The CDR3 has 13 residues. Per the germline V gene, CDR1 is SGHDT and CDR2 is YYEEEE. The CDR3 loop is CASREQGGTEAFF. The CDR3 nucleotides read TGTGCCAGCAGGGAGCAAGGGGGTACTGAAGCTTTCTTT.

In nucleotides, the CDR3 is TGTGCCAGCACCGATGGGGGGATAAGAGCTTTCTTT. Translated: CASTDGGIRAFF. This chain uses TRBV6-4 with TRBJ1-1; TRBD1 is a possible D gene (5 bases). The V end lost 7 bases, the J end lost 10 bases, and 16 bases lay between the germline ends. In germline, CDR1 is MRHNA, CDR2 SNTAGT. The CDR3 length is 12 residues.

This clone was detected only a few times. V gene TRBV27 combines with J gene TRBJ2-7, with 9 bases lining up with TRBD2. V was clipped by 2 bases and J by 2 bases; unmatched bases: 7. Germline CDR1 reads MNHEY; CDR2 reads SMNVEV (reference sequence). The CDR3 has 16 amino acids. In DNA form, the CDR3 reads TGTGCCAGCAGTTTAAGGTTGACTAGCGGAACCTACGAGCAGTACTTC. This translates into CASSLRLTSGTYEQYF.

This clone came up a few times. V gene TRBV5-4 combines with J gene TRBJ2-2, with D possibly being TRBD2 (5 bases). Germline V CDR1 and CDR2: SGHNT, YYREEE (reference sequence). This CDR3 region has 14 residues. V dropped 0 bases and J dropped 6 bases, with 9 bases sitting between them. The CDR3 loop reads CASSLDRGSGELFF. The CDR3 DNA reads as TGTGCCAGCAGCTTGGATCGAGGGTCCGGGGAGCTGTTTTTT.